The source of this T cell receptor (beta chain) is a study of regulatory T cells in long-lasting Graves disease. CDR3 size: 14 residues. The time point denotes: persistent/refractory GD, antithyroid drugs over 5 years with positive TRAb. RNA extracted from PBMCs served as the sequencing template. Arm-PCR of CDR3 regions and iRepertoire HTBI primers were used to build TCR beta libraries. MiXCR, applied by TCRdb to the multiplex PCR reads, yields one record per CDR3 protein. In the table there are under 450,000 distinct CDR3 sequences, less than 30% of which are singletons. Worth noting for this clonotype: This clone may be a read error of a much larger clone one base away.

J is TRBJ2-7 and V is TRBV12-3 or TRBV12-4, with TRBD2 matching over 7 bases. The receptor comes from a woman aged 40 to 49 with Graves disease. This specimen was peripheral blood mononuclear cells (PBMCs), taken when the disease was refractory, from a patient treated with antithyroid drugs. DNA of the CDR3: TGTGCCAGCAGTTTTGGGACTACCGACTACGTGCAGTACTTC. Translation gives CASSFGTTDYVQYF.